The 11 T cell receptor beta chains given below trace back to one sample, sequenced in a study of CD8 T cells in ankylosing spondylitis. The study's findings and limits: Among TCR beta sequences, a motif of about 8 highly homologous variants appeared characteristic of ankylosing spondylitis blood.

TCRdb re-called the 5' RACE reads through MiXCR, storing one row per CDR3 protein. The table has almost 400,000 distinct CDR3 sequences, approximately 20% seen once. The antigens these receptors bind are not known. Sequencing used blood, either unsorted or a sorted T cell fraction (not recorded which). These receptors were taken from a male donor with ankylosing spondylitis.

The chain links TRBV28 to TRBJ2-3; maybe TRBD2 (5 bases). Germline CDR1 is MDHEN and CDR2 is SYDVKM. V lost 1 base and J 1 base, leaving 12 bases between the germline ends. The CDR3 is 16 residues long. CDR3 bases: TGTGCCAGCAGTTTATATGTAGCCGGGGGCACAGATACGCAGTATTTT. Translated, it gives CASSLYVAGGTDTQYF.

This clonotype was recorded a few times. The germline gene is not matched at one end of the junction; a read error may be the cause. V gene TRBV7-9 combines with J gene TRBJ2-7; 10 bases align to TRBD2. The germline V gene encodes CDR1 SEHNR and CDR2 FQNEAQ (reference sequence). The CDR3 covers 15 residues. CDR3 nucleotide sequence: TGTGCCAGCAGCTTAATAAGCGGGAGGGCCTATGAGCAGTACTTC. This codes for CASSLISGRAYEQYF.

This clonotype was recorded a few times. The V call is TRBV5-6, the J call TRBJ2-5; unclear D gene. The V and J ends lost 2 bases and 5 bases respectively, with 10 bases between them. The CDR3 covers 13 residues. The germline V gene encodes CDR1 SGHDT and CDR2 YYEEEE. CDR3 in DNA: TGTGCCAGCAGCTTTTGGGCCCGGGAGACCCAGTACTTC. Its translation is CASSFWARETQYF.

This clonotype turned up a few times. V and J are TRBV5-1 and TRBJ2-5, with unresolved D. This CDR3 is 17 amino acids long. V lost 1 base, J lost 2 bases, and 18 bases lay in between. From germline, CDR1 is SGHRS and CDR2 YFSETQ. The CDR3 sequence: CASSLPVRRAGQETQYF. The CDR3 region has the DNA TGCGCCAGCAGCTTGCCCGTACGTCGAGCAGGTCAAGAGACCCAGTACTTC.

This clonotype was found a few times. J is TRBJ1-1 and V is TRBV5-1; the D is unclear. Trimming left V 4 bases short and J 1 base short, with 14 bases between. The CDR3 is 15 amino acids. Germline values: CDR1 SGHRS, CDR2 YFSETQ. CDR3 nucleotide sequence: TGCGCCAGCAGCGTTCCGTTAGAAGGGAACACTGAAGCTTTCTTT. Amino acids: CASSVPLEGNTEAFF.

This sequence joins TRBV20-1 and TRBJ1-5; the match to TRBD1 covers 8 bases. With V trimmed by 3 bases and J by 0 bases, 4 bases remained unmatched. The CDR3 loop spans 15 amino acids. CDR1 is DFQATT and CDR2 is SNEGSKA in the germline V gene (reference sequence). The CDR3 here is CSARPGGISNQPQHF. The CDR3 DNA is TGCAGTGCTAGGCCAGGGGGCATTAGCAATCAGCCCCAGCATTTT.

The CDR3 DNA follows: TGTGCCAGCAGTTACTCGAGCGTCTCTAGCTCCTACAATGAGCAGTTCTTC. It encodes CASSYSSVSSSYNEQFF. This chain connects TRBV6-5 to TRBJ2-1; D gene ambiguous. CDR3 length equals 17 residues. Germline V gene data show CDR1 as MNHEY and CDR2 as SVGAGI. Trimming removed 0 bases at V and 0 bases at J, with 12 bases between.

The chain carries TRBV5-1 and TRBJ2-2, with TRBD2 identical over 8 bases. V trimming: 4 bases; J trimming: 4 bases; junction bases outside the gene matches: 9. This CDR3 is 16 amino acids long. CDR1 is SGHRS, CDR2 YFSETQ, per germline. CDR3 region: CASSRTSGTTTGELFF. The CDR3 DNA reads TGCGCCAGCAGCCGAACTAGCGGAACTACCACCGGGGAGCTGTTTTTT.

This chain uses TRBV2 with TRBJ2-5; possibly TRBD2 for D (6 bases). CDR3 length: 14 amino acids. Between the trimmed V and J ends, which lost 6 bases and 4 bases, there was a span of 15 bases. Germline V gives CDR1 SNHLY, CDR2 FYNNEI. CDR3 sequence: CASREGTAGETQYF. The CDR3 DNA is TGTGCCAGCAGGGAGGGGACGGCCGGAGAGACCCAGTACTTC. The full variable domain, with the rest looked up from reference TRBV2 and TRBJ2-5, is EPEVTQTPSHQVTQMGQEVILRCVPISNHLYFYWYRQILGQKVEFLVSFYNNEISEKSEIFDDQFSVERPDGSNFTLKIRSTKLEDSAMYFCASREGTAGETQYFGPGTRLLVL.

The V call is TRBV6-1, the J call TRBJ1-1; no reliable D call. CDR1 is MNHNS and CDR2 is SASEGT in the germline V gene. V was pared by 6 bases and J by 3 bases, with 17 bases between. CDR3 length: 15 amino acids. The CDR3 loop reads CASSFLAPRDTEAFF. In DNA form, the CDR3 reads TGTGCCAGCAGCTTTTTGGCGCCTCGGGACACTGAAGCTTTCTTT.

This clonotype showed up many times. CDR3 DNA: TGTGCCAGCAGTTTGGGAGGGGCTGGTTCCTACAATGAGCAGTTCTTC. Translated, it gives CASSLGGAGSYNEQFF. The chain has TRBV12-3 or TRBV12-4 and TRBJ2-1; 7 nucleotides match TRBD2. The junction had 6 bases not matched to a gene; V was cut back by 3 bases and J by 1 base. The CDR3 is made up of 16 amino acids.